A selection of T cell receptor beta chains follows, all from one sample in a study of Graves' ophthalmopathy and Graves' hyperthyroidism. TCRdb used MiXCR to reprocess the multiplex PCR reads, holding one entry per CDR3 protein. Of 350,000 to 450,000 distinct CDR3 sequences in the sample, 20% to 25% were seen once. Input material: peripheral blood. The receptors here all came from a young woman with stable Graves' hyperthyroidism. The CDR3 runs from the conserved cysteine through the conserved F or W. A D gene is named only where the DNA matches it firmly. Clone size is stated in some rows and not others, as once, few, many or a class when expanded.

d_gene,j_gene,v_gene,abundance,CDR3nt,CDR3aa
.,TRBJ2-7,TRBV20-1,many,TGCAGTGCTAGAGATTACCGGAGGCCCTACGAGCGGTACTTC,CSARDYRRPYERYF
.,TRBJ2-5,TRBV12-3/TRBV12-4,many,TGTGCCAGCAGTTTGGCGGCAGGGGCCCAAGAGACCCAGTACTTC,CASSLAAGAQETQYF
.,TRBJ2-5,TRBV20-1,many,TGCAGTGCTAGAGGCCAGGGCGGGACCCAGTACTTC,CSARGQGGTQYF
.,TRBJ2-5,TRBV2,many,TGTGCCAGCAGTGGCACAGGAACCCAGTACTTC,CASSGTGTQYF
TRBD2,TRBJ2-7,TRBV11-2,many,TGTGCCAGCAGTCATAGCGGGAACCACGAGCAGTACTTC,CASSHSGNHEQYF
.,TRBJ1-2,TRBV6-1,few,TGTGCCAGCAGTGAAGGACCGGGACGGCAAACTTATGGCTACACCTTC,CASSEGPGRQTYGYTF
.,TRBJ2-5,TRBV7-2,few,TGTGCCAGCAGCTTAGGTGTTAGCGGAGGGGGGGCGACCCAGTACTTC,CASSLGVSGGGATQYF
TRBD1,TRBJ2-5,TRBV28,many,TGTGCCACCGCTCAACAGGGGGCCCTCCAAGAGACCCAGTACTTC,CATAQQGALQETQYF
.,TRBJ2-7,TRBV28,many,TGTGCCAGCCGGATCGACTACGAGCAGTACTTC,CASRIDYEQYF
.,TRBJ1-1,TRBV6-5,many,TGTGCCAGCAGTTACTCGAGGAAGAACACTGAAGCTTTCTTT,CASSYSRKNTEAFF
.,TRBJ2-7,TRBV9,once,TGTGCCAGCACCCCCGGACAAAGGAACTACGAGCAGTACTTC,CASTPGQRNYEQYF
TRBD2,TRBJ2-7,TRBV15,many,TGTGCCACCAGCAGAGCAACTAGCGGTAGCTACGAGCAGTACTTC,CATSRATSGSYEQYF
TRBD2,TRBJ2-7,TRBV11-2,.,TGTGCCAGCAGCTTAAGACTAGCGGGGTTTTCCGAGCAGTACTTC,CASSLRLAGFSEQYF
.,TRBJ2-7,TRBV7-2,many,TGTGCCAGCAGCTCTCCGTTCGGGGTGGCCTACGAGCAGTACTTC,CASSSPFGVAYEQYF
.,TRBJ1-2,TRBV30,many,TGTGCCTGGAGTCCCCCCGGGCAGGTACTCTATGGCTACACCTTC,CAWSPPGQVLYGYTF
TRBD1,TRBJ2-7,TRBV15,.,TGTGCCACCAGCAGAGGACAGGGGGCAAACGAGCAGTACTTC,CATSRGQGANEQYF
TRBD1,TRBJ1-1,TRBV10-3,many,TGTGCCATCAGTGAGCGAACAGGGGGCACTGAAGCTTTCTTT,CAISERTGGTEAFF
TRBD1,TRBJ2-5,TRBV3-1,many,TGTGCCAGCAGCCAGCCGACAGGGGATTTGGGAGAGACCCAGTACTTC,CASSQPTGDLGETQYF
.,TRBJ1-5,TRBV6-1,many,TGTGCCAGCAGCGACCGACTGGCGTTAAATCAGCCCCAGCATTTT,CASSDRLALNQPQHF
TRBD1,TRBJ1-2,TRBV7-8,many,TGTGCCAGCAGCTTAGAAGGGGGCGTTATCTATGGCTACACCTTC,CASSLEGGVIYGYTF
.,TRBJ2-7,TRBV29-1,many,TGCAGCGTGAAGAGAGGAGACTACGAGCAGTACTTC,CSVKRGDYEQYF
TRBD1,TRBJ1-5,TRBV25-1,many,TGTGCCAGCAGTGCCTCTCGGACAGGAACCGATCAGCCCCAGCATTTT,CASSASRTGTDQPQHF
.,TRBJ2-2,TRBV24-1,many,TGTGCCACCAGTGCGGGACGGAACACCGGGGAGCTGTTTTTT,CATSAGRNTGELFF
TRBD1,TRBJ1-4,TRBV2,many,TGTGCCAGCAGCGGGACAGGTTATCCTTCGAATGAAAAACTGTTTTTT,CASSGTGYPSNEKLFF
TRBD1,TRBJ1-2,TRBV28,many,TGTGCCAGCAGGGACAGGGGGTTGATCTTTGGCTACACCTTC,CASRDRGLIFGYTF
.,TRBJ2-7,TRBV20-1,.,TGCAGTGCTAGGGAGGGCGGGGAGTACTTC,CSAREGGEYF
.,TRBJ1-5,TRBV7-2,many,TGTGCCAGCAGCCCCCCCCAACAGCCCCAGCATTTT,CASSPPQQPQHF
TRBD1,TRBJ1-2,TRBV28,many,TGTGCCAGCAGTACCCGGGACAGCCACCGCGGCTACACCTTC,CASSTRDSHRGYTF